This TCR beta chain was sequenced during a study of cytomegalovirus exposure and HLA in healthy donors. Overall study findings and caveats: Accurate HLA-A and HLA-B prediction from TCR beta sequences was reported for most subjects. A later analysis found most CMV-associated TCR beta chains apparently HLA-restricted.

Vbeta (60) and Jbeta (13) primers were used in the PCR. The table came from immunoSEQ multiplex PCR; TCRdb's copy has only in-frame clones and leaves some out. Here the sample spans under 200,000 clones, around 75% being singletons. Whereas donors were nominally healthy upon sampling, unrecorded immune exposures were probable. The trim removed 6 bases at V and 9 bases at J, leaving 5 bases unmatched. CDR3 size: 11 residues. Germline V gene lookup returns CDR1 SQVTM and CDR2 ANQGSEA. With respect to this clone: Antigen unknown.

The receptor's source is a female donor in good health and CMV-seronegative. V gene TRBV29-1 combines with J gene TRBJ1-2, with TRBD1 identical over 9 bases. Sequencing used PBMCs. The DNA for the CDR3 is TGCAGCGTGGGACAGGGAGGAAGCTACACCTTC. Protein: CSVGQGGSYTF.